This T cell receptor beta chain was observed in a study of beta chain features in type 1 diabetes. Study outcomes and limitations: All four CD4+ subsets of Type 1 diabetes patients contained TCRB CDR3s that were moderately but significantly shorter. Although PCR might favor shorter templates, it would do so equally in patients and controls.

Every bit of the isolated RNA underwent reverse transcription, so sequencing read expressed TCRB transcripts. Sequenced by immunoSEQ multiplex PCR; TCRdb stores in-frame clones only, minus some. The sample records hundreds of thousands of clones, roughly 8% being singletons. The CDR3 length equals 11 residues, ends included. CDR1 SNHLY and CDR2 FYNNEI come from the germline V gene. Purity exceeded 95% in all sorted populations. There are many counts of this clone. The target antigen is unknown. The limits of the CDR3 on the DNA are not certain, so only TCRdb's listed CDR3 is given. This chain joins TRBV2 and TRBJ2-7; the table calls TRBD2, which could not be checked here. Sequencing was done on a sample of central memory CD4+ T cells from blood. The origin of this receptor is a woman aged 18-29 years in good health. The CDR3 here is CASSTSREQYF.